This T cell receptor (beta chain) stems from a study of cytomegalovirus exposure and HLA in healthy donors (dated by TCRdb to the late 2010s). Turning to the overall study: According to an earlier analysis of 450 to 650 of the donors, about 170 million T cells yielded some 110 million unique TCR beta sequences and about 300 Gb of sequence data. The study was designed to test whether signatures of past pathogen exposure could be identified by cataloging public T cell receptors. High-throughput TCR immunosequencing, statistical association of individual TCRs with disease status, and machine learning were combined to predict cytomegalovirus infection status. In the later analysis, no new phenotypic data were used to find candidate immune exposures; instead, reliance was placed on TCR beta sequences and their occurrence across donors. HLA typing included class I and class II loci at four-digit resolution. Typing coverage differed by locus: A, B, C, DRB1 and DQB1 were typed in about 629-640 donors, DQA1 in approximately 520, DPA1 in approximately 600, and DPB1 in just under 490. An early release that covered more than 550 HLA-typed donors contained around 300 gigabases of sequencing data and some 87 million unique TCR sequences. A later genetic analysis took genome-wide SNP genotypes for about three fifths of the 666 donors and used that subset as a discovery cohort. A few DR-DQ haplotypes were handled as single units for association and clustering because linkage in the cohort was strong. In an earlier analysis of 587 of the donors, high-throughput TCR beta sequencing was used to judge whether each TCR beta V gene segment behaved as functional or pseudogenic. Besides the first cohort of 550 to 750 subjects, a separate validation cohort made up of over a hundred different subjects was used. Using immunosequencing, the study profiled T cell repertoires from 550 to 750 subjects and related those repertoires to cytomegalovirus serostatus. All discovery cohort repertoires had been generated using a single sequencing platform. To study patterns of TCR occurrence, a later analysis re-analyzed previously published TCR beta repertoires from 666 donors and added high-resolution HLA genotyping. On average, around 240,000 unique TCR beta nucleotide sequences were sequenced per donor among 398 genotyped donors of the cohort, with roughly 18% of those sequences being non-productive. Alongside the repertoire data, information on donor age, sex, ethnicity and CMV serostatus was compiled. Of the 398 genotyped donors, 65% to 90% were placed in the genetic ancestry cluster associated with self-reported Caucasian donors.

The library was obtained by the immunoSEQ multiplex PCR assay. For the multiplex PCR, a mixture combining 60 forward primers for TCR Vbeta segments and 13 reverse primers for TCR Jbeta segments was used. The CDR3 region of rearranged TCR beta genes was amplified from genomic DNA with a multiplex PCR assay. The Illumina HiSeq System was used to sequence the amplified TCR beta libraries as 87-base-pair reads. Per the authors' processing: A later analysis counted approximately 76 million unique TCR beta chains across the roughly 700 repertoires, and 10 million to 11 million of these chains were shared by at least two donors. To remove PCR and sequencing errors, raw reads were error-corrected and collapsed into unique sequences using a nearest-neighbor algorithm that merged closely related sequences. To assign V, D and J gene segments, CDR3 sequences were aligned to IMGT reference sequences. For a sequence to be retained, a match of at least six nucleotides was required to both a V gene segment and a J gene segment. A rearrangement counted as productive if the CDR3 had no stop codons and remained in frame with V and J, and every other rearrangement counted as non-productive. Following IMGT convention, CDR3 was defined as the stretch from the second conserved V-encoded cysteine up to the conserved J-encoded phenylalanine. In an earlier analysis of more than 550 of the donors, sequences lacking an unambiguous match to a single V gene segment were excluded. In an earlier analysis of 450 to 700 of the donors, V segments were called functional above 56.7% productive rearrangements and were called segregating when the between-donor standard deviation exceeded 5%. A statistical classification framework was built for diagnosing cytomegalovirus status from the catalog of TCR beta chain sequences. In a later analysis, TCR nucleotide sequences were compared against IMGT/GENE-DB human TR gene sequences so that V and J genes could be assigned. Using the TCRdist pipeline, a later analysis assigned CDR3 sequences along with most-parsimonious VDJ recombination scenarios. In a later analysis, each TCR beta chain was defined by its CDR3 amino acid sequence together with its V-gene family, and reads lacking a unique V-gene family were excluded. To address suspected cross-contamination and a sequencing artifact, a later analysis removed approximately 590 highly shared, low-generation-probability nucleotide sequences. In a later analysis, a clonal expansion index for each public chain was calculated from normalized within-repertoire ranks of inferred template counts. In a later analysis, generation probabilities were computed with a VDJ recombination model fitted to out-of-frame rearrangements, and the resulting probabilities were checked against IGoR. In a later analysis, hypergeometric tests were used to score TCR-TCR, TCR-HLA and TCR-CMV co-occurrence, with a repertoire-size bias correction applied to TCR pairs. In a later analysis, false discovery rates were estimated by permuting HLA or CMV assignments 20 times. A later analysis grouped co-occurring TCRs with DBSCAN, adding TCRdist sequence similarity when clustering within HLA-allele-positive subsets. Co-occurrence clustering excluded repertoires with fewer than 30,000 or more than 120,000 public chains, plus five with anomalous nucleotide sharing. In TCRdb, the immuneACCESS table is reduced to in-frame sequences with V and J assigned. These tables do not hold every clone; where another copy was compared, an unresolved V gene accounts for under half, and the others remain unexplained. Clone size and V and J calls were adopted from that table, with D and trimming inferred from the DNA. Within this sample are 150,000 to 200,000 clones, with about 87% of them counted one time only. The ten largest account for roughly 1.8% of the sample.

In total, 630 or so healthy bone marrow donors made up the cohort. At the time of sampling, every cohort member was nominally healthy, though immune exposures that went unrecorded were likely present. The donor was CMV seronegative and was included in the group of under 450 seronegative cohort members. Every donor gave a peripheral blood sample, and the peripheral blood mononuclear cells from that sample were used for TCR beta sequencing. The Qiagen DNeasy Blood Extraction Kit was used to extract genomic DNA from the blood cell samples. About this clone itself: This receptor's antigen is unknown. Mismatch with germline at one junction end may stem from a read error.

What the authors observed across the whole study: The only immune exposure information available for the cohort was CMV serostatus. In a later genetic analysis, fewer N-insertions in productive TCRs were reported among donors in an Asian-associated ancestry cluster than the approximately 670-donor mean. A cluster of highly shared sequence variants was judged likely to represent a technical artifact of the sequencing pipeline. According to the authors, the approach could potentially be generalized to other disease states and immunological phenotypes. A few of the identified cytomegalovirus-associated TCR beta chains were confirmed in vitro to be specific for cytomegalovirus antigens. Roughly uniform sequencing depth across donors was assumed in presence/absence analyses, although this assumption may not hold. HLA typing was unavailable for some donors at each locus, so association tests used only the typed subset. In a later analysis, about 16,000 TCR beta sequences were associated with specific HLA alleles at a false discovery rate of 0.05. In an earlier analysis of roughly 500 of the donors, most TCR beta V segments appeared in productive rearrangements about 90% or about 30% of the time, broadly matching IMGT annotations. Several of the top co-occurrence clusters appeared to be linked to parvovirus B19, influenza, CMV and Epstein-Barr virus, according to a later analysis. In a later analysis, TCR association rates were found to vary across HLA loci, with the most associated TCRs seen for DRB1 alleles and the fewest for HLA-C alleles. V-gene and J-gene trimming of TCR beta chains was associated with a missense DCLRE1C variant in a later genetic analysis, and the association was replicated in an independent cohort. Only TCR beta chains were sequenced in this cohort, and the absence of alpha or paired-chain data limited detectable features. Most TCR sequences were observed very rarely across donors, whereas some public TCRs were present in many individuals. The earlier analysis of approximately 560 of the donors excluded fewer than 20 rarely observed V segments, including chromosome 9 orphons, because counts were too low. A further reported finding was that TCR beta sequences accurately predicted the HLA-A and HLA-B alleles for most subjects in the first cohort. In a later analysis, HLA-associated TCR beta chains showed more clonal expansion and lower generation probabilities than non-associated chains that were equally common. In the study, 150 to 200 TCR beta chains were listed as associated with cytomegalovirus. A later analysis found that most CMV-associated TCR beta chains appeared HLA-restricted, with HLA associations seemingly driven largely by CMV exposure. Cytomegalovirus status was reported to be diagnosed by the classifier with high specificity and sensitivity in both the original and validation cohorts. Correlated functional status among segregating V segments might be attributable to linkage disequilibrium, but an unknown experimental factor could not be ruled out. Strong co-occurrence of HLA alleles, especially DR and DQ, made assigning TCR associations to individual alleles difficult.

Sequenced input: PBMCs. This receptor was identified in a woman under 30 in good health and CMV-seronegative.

The DNA reads TGTGCCAACAGTTACGTCAGGGGCGGAAACACCATATATTTT. Its amino acids are CANSYVRGGNTIYF. The rearrangement joined TRBV6-6 to TRBJ1-3; the D gene is perhaps TRBD1, from 6 matching bases. The germline V gene encodes CDR1 MNHNY and CDR2 SVGAGI (reference sequence). The CDR3 covers 14 residues, taking in both the cysteine and the phenylalanine. Only the CDR3 portion is preserved as DNA: 42 bases, with reading frame beginning at the first base.